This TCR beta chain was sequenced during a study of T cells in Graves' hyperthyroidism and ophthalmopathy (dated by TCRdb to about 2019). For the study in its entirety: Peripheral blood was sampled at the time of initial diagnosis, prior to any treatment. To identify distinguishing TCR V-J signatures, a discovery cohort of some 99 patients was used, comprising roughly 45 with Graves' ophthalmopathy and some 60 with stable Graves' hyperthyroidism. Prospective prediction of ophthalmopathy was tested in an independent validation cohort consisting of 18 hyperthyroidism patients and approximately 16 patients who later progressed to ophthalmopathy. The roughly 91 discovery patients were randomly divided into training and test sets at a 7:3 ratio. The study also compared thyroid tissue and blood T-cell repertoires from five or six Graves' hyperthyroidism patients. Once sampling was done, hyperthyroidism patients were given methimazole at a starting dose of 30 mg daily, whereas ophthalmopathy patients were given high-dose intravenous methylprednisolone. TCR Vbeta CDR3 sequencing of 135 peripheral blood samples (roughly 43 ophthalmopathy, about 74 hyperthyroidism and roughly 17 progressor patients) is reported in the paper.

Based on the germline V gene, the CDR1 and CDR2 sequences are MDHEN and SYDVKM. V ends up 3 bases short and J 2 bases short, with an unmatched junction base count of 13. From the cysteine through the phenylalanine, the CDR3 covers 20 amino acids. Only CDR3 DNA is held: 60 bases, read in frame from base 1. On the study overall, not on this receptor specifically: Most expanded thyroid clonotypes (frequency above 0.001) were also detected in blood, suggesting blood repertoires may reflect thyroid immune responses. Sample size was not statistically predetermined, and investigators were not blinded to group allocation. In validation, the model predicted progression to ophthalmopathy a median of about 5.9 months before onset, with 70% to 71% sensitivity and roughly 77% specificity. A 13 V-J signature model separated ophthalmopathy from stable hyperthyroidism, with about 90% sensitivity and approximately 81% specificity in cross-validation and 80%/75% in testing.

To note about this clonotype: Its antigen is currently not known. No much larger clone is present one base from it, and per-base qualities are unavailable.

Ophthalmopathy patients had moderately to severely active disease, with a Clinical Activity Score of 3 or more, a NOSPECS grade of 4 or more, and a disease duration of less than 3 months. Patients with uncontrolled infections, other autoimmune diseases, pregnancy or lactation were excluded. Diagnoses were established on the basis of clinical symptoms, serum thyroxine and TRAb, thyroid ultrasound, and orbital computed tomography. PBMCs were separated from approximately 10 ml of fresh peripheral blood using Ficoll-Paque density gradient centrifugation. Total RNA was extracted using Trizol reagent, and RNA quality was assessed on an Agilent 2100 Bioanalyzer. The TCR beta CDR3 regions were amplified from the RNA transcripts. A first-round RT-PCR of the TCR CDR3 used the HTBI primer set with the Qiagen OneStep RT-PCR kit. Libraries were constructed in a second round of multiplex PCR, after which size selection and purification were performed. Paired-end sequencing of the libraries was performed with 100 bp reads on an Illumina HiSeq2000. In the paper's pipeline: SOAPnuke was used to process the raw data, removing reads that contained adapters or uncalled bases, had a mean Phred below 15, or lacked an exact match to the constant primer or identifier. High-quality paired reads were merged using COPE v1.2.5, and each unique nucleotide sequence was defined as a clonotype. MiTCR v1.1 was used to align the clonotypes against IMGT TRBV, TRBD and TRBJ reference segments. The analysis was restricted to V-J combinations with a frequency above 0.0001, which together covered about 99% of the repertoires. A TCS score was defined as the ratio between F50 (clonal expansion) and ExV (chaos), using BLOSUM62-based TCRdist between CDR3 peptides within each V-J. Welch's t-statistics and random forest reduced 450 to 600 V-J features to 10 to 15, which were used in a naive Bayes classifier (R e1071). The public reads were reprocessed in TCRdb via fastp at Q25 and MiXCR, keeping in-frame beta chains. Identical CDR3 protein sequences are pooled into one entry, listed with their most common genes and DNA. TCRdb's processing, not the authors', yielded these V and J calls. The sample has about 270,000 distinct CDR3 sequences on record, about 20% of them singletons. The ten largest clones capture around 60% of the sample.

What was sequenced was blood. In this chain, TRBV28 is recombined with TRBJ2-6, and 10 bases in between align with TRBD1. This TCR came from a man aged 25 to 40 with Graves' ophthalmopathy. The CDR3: CASSFRGFGQGGAGANVLTF. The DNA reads TGTGCCAGCAGTTTTCGCGGCTTTGGACAGGGGGGCGCTGGGGCCAACGTCCTGACTTTC.